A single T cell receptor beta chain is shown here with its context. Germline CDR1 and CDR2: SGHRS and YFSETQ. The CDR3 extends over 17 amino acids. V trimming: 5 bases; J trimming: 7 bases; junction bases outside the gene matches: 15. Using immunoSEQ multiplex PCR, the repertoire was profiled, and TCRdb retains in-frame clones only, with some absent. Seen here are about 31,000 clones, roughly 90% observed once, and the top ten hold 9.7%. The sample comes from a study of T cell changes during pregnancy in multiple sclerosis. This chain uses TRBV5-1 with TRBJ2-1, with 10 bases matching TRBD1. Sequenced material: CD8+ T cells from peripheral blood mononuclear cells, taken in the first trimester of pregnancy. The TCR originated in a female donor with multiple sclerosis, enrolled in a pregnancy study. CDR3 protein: CASRIAARDRGWNEQFF. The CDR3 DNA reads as TGCGCCAGCAGGATAGCCGCTAGGGACAGGGGCTGGAATGAGCAGTTCTTC.